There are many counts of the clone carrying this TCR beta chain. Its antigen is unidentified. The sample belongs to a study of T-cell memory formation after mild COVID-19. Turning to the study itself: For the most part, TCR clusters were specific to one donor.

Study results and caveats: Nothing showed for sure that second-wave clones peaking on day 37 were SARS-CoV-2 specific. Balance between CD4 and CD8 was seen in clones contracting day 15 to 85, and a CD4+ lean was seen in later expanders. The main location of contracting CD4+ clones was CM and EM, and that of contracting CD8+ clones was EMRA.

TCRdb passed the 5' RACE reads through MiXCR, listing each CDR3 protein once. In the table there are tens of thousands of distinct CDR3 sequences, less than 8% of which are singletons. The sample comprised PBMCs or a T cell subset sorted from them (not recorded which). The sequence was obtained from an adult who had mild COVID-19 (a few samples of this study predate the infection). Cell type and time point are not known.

The DNA of the CDR3 is TGTGCCAGCAGCCTCAGGGGGAACACTGAAGCTTTCTTT. Encoded protein: CASSLRGNTEAFF. This rearrangement joins TRBV5-6 to TRBJ1-1; perhaps TRBD1 as D (6 bases). The germline CDR1 and CDR2 sequences are SGHDT and YYEEEE. The CDR3 is made up of 13 amino acids. V dropped 4 bases and J dropped 1 base, with 8 bases sitting between them.